This T cell receptor beta chain derives from a study of coeliac disease. Background on the study: Refractory type I patients had no gluten-free diet response for over 12 months. Points from the study as a whole: Most TRB amino acid sequences occurred in only one sample. In active celiac disease, intraepithelial and lamina propria TRB and TRG repertoires were less clonal than controls.

Note on this clone: The antigen is undetermined.

Method: immunoSEQ multiplex PCR; TCRdb's copy keeps in-frame clones and lacks some. The repertoire holds fewer than 5,000 clones, 60% to 80% seen once, with about 10% in the top ten. The germline V gene has CDR1 MNHEY and CDR2 SMNVEV (reference sequence). V lost 7 bases and J lost 3, with 19 bases in between. This CDR3 has 16 residues. The sample was lamina propria lymphocytes from the gut. This TCR was recovered from an older woman with celiac disease. The V gene is TRBV27, the J gene TRBJ2-1, with D perhaps TRBD2 (6 bases). In DNA form, the CDR3 reads TGTGCCAGCACCCCTGAACTGGGGGGAATCTACAATGAGCAGTTCTTC. As protein: CASTPELGGIYNEQFF.